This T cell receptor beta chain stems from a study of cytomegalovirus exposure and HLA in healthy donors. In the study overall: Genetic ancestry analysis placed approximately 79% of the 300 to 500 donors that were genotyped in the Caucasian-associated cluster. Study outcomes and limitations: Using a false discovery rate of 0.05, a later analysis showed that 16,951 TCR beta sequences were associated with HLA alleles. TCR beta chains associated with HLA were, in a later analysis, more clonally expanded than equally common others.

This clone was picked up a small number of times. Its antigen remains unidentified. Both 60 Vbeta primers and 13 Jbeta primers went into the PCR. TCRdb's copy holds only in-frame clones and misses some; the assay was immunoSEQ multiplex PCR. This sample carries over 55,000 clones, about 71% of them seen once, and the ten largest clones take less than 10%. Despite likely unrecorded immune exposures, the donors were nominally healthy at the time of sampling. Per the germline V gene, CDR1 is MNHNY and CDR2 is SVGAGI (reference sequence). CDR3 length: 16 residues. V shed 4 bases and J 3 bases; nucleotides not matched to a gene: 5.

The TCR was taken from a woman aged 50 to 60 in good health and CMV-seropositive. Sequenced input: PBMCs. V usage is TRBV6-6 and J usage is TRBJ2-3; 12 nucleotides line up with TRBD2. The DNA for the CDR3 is TGTGCCAGCAGTTCTCCGGGACTAGCGGGTACAGATACGCAGTATTTT. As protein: CASSSPGLAGTDTQYF.